The following is a T cell receptor (beta chain) sequence with its context. Its antigen is currently unknown. This sample is drawn from a study of OX40 agonist ivuxolimab in advanced cancers. Study-wide background: Past anti-PD-1, anti-PD-L1 or anti-CTLA-4 therapy was accepted, and around 40% had received some.

CDR3 length: 15 residues. Trimming stripped 0 bases from V and 0 bases from J, with 6 bases between. Germline CDR1 reads SEHNR; CDR2 reads FQNEAQ (reference sequence). Measured with immunoSEQ multiplex PCR; TCRdb has only the in-frame clones, and not every one. The table shows 25,000 to 35,000 clones, with about 80% occurring only once. Excluded were patients having autoimmune disease history or systemic immunosuppression. The study's findings and limits: At 0.1 to 3.0 mg/kg and by week 6, clonal expansion occurred in CD4+ and CD8+ blood T cells.

This sequence was found in an adult with an advanced solid tumor such as melanoma, head and neck, liver or kidney cancer. The chain carries TRBV7-9 and TRBJ1-5; D perhaps matches TRBD1 (6 bases). The source was CD4+ or CD8+ T cells sorted from blood, collected in a trial of the OX40 agonist ivuxolimab. As DNA, the CDR3 is TGTGCCAGCAGCTTAGCGACAGGTAGCAATCAGCCCCAGCATTTT. Translated: CASSLATGSNQPQHF.